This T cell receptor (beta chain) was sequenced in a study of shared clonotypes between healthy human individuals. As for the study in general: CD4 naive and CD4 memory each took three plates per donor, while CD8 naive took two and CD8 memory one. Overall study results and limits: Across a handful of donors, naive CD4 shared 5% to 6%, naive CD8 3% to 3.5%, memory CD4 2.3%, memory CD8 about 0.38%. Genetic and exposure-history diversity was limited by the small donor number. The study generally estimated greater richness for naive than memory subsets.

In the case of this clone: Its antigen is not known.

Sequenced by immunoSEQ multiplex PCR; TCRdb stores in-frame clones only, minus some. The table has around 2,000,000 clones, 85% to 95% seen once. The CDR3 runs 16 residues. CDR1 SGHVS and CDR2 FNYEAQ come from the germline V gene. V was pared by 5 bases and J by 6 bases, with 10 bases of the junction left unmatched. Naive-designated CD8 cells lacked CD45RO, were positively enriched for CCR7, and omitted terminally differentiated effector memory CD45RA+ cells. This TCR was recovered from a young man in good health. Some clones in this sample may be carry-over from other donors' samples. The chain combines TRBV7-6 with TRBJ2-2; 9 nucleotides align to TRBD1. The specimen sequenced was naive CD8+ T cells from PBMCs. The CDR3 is CASSRTGGLDPGELFF. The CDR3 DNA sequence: TGTGCCAGCAGCCGTACAGGGGGCCTAGATCCCGGGGAGCTGTTTTTT.